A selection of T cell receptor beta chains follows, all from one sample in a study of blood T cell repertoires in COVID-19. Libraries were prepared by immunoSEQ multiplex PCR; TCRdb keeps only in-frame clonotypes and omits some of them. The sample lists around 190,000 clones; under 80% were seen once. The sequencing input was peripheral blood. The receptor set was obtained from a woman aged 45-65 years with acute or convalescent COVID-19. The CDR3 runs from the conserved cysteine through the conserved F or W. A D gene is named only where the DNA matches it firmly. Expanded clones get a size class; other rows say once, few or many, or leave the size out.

cdr3_aa: CASSLNRITDTQYF
cdr3_nt: TGTGCCAGCAGTTTAAACAGAATCACAGATACGCAGTATTTT
j_call: TRBJ2-3
clone_size: -
v_call: TRBV27
d_call: -

cdr3_aa: CASSATGQWGEQFF
cdr3_nt: TGTGCCAGCAGCGCGACAGGCCAATGGGGTGAGCAGTTCTTC
j_call: TRBJ2-1
clone_size: few
v_call: TRBV9
d_call: -

cdr3_aa: CASSLVGIEKLFF
cdr3_nt: TGTGCCAGCAGCTTAGTGGGCATTGAAAAACTGTTTTTT
j_call: TRBJ1-4
clone_size: -
v_call: TRBV7-2
d_call: -

cdr3_aa: CASSHHTTRFPGELFF
cdr3_nt: TGCGCCAGCAGCCACCACACAACTAGATTCCCGGGGGAGCTGTTTTTT
j_call: TRBJ2-2
clone_size: -
v_call: TRBV4-3
d_call: -

cdr3_aa: CASGKVREHNEQFF
cdr3_nt: TGTGCCAGCGGAAAGGTAAGGGAGCACAATGAGCAGTTCTTC
j_call: TRBJ2-1
clone_size: few
v_call: TRBV27
d_call: -

cdr3_aa: CASSLGTMGEQYF
cdr3_nt: TGCGCCAGCAGCTTGGGGACAATGGGGGAGCAGTACTTC
j_call: TRBJ2-7
clone_size: -
v_call: TRBV5-1
d_call: -

cdr3_aa: CAWSLRGTGELFF
cdr3_nt: TGTGCCTGGAGCCTAAGGGGGACGGGGGAGCTGTTTTTT
j_call: TRBJ2-2
clone_size: -
v_call: TRBV30
d_call: -

cdr3_aa: CASTQPGPSYNSPLHF
cdr3_nt: TGTGCCAGCACCCAACCGGGTCCCTCCTATAATTCACCCCTCCACTTT
j_call: TRBJ1-6
clone_size: once
v_call: TRBV7-2
d_call: -

cdr3_aa: CASNLGGFSYEQYF
cdr3_nt: TGTGCCAGCAACCTTGGCGGCTTCTCCTACGAGCAGTACTTC
j_call: TRBJ2-7
clone_size: -
v_call: TRBV7-2
d_call: -

cdr3_aa: CASSLGQGSNQPQHF
cdr3_nt: TGTGCCAGCAGTCTCGGACAGGGTAGCAATCAGCCCCAGCATTTT
j_call: TRBJ1-5
clone_size: -
v_call: TRBV27
d_call: TRBD1

cdr3_aa: CASSLSGNVGEQFF
cdr3_nt: TGTGCCAGCAGCCTTAGCGGGAACGTGGGAGAGCAGTTCTTC
j_call: TRBJ2-1
clone_size: -
v_call: TRBV7-2
d_call: TRBD2

cdr3_aa: CASSETDRTDTQYF
cdr3_nt: TGCGCCAGCAGTGAAACAGATCGGACAGATACGCAGTATTTT
j_call: TRBJ2-3
clone_size: -
v_call: TRBV10-1
d_call: -

cdr3_aa: CASRRTGNTEAFF
cdr3_nt: TGTGCCAGCAGACGGACAGGGAACACTGAAGCTTTCTTT
j_call: TRBJ1-1
clone_size: once
v_call: TRBV11-2
d_call: TRBD1

cdr3_aa: CASSDGDSTYEQYF
cdr3_nt: TGTGCCAGCAGTGACGGGGACAGTACCTACGAGCAGTACTTC
j_call: TRBJ2-7
clone_size: -
v_call: TRBV6-4
d_call: TRBD1

cdr3_aa: CASSRLGQPQHF
cdr3_nt: TGTGCCAGCAGTAGACTTGGACAGCCCCAGCATTTT
j_call: TRBJ1-5
clone_size: once
v_call: TRBV12-3/TRBV12-4
d_call: -

cdr3_aa: CASSMGQDRNQPQHF
cdr3_nt: TGTGCCAGTAGTATGGGGCAGGACCGCAATCAGCCCCAGCATTTT
j_call: TRBJ1-5
clone_size: few
v_call: TRBV19
d_call: -

cdr3_aa: CASSPPGTDTQYF
cdr3_nt: TGTGCCAGCTCACCACCCGGGACAGATACGCAGTATTTT
j_call: TRBJ2-3
clone_size: -
v_call: TRBV18
d_call: -

cdr3_aa: CASSFGQGWNTGELFF
cdr3_nt: TGTGCTAGCAGCTTCGGACAGGGGTGGAACACCGGGGAGCTGTTTTTT
j_call: TRBJ2-2
clone_size: -
v_call: TRBV7-7
d_call: TRBD1